Below are 27 T cell receptor beta chains sequenced from a single sample in a study of human T cells and chemical hapten exposure. MiXCR, applied by TCRdb to the RACE reads, yields one record per CDR3 protein. The profile shows about 39,000 distinct CDR3 sequences, about an eighth of them singletons. Time point denoted: pre-sensitization, week 0. Treatment given: therapeutic diphenylcyclopropenone sensitization with weekly scalp DPC. Sequenced here: whole blood, sampled in connection with sensitization to the hapten diphenylcyclopropenone (DPC). The receptors here all came from a woman between 25 and 40 years old with alopecia areata. Some clones in this sample may be carry-over from other donors' samples.

In its sample, this clonotype was seen many times. The J gene is TRBJ1-1, the V gene TRBV25-1; 12 nucleotides align to TRBD1. V trimming: 6 bases; J trimming: 3 bases; junction bases outside the gene matches: 8. Germline CDR1 reads MGHDK; CDR2 reads SYGVNS. The CDR3 runs to 16 residues. The CDR3 nucleotides are TGTGCCAGCAGAGCCGGGACAGGGGGCATAGACACTGAAGCTTTCTTT. Amino acid sequence: CASRAGTGGIDTEAFF.

The sample holds many counts of this clonotype. The chain joins TRBV5-1 to TRBJ2-7, with TRBD2 matching over 8 bases. The CDR3 is 15 residues long. In germline, CDR1 is SGHRS, CDR2 YFSETQ. The V and J ends lost 0 bases and 6 bases, in that order; junction bases with no gene match: 8. CDR3 amino acids: CASSLAGGPSPEQYF. CDR3 in DNA: TGCGCCAGCAGCTTGGCGGGAGGGCCTTCCCCCGAGCAGTACTTC. The variable domain in full, completed from reference TRBV5-1 and TRBJ2-7, reads KAGVTQTPRYLIKTRGQQVTLSCSPISGHRSVSWYQQTPGQGLQFLFEYFSETQRNKGNFPGRFSGRQFSNSRSEMNVSTLELGDSALYLCASSLAGGPSPEQYFGPGTRLTVT.

This clonotype has only a few counts. The chain recombines TRBV20-1 with TRBJ2-3; D unresolved. From germline, CDR1 is DFQATT and CDR2 SNEGSKA (reference sequence). The CDR3 is 11 amino acids. Trimming pared 4 bases from V and 6 bases from J, leaving 8 bases between. CDR3 in DNA: TGCAGTGCTACGAGCGACGATACGCAGTATTTT. Translated, it gives CSATSDDTQYF.

This clonotype was seen ten or more times. The chain combines TRBV7-2 with TRBJ2-3; D is uncertain. Germline CDR1 is SGHTA and CDR2 is FQGNSA. V was pared by 5 bases and J by 2 bases, with 11 bases between. The CDR3 runs to 14 residues. CDR3 region: CASSPLAPTDTQYF. In DNA, the CDR3 is TGTGCCAGCAGCCCCTTAGCTCCCACAGATACGCAGTATTTT.

This clonotype turned up a few times. The J gene is TRBJ2-3, the V gene TRBV24-1; no firm D call. Deletions cut 4 bases from V and 15 bases from J, with 16 bases between. CDR3 length: 12 residues. Germline lookup yields CDR1 KGHDR and CDR2 SFDVKD. The CDR3 DNA reads TGTGCCACCAGTGAACGGGTCGCTTCGTTCTATTTT. Its translation: CATSERVASFYF.

This clonotype was observed at least ten times. The chain couples TRBV20-1 to TRBJ2-5, with 13 bases matching TRBD2. Germline V gives CDR1 DFQATT, CDR2 SNEGSKA (reference sequence). Trimming removed 0 bases from V and 7 bases from J; junction bases left unmatched: 5. The CDR3 has 15 amino acids. The CDR3 nucleotides read TGCAGTGCTAGAGATGGGACTAGCGGGACTGTGACCCAGTACTTC. Its translation is CSARDGTSGTVTQYF.

This clonotype was counted a few times. V is TRBV29-1 and J is TRBJ2-7; perhaps TRBD2 as D (6 bases). CDR3 length: 16 residues. The germline CDR1 and CDR2 sequences are SQVTM and ANQGSEA. Between the trimmed V and J ends, which lost 4 bases and 3 bases, there was a span of 22 bases. The CDR3 is CSVAFGGNPPYYEQYF. CDR3 in DNA: TGCAGCGTTGCCTTCGGCGGGAACCCTCCCTACTACGAGCAGTACTTC.

The V gene is TRBV28, the J gene TRBJ2-7; maybe TRBD2 (6 bases). CDR1 and CDR2 from the germline V gene are MDHEN and SYDVKM. The CDR3 is made up of 15 amino acids. V gave up 5 bases and J gave up 0 bases, with 14 bases separating them. As DNA, the CDR3 is TGTGCCAGCAGTACTGGGACTGGGAGCTCCTACGAGCAGTACTTC. Translation: CASSTGTGSSYEQYF.

This clonotype appeared many times. The J gene is TRBJ2-5, the V gene TRBV5-1; D may match TRBD1 or TRBD2 (5 bases each). This CDR3 spans 15 amino acids. Trimming took 0 bases from V and 1 from J, leaving 10 bases between them. Germline assignment: CDR1 SGHRS and CDR2 YFSETQ. CDR3 nucleotides: TGCGCCAGCAGCTTGGTGGGGACGGTCCAAGAGACCCAGTACTTC. This codes for CASSLVGTVQETQYF.

V gene TRBV7-2 combines with J gene TRBJ2-3; TRBD2 agrees at 8 bases. The CDR3 has 12 amino acids. In germline, CDR1 is SGHTA, CDR2 FQGNSA. V was pared by 3 bases and J by 14 bases, with 7 bases of the junction left unmatched. CDR3 coding DNA: TGTGCCAGCAGCTTGGTAGCGGGGCGGGGGTATTTT. This encodes CASSLVAGRGYF.

This clonotype is medium-sized within its sample. The chain carries TRBV12-3 or TRBV12-4 and TRBJ2-4; 15 nucleotides line up with TRBD2. Trimming took 5 bases from V and 7 from J; bases not matched to a gene: 3. The CDR3 extends over 15 amino acids. CDR3: CASSPGTSGGNIQYF. DNA of the CDR3: TGTGCCAGCAGTCCAGGGACTAGCGGGGGGAACATTCAGTACTTC.

This chain links TRBV16 with TRBJ2-3; D call uncertain. The CDR3 has 14 residues. CDR1 and CDR2 from the germline V gene are KGHSY and FQNENV. Trimming took off 4 bases at V and 8 bases at J, with 16 bases between the two ends. The CDR3 protein is CASSPHLSVGTQYF. Here the CDR3 DNA reads TGTGCCAGCAGCCCTCACCTGAGCGTTGGTACGCAGTATTTT. The full variable domain, in which reference TRBV16 and TRBJ2-3 provide the parts outside the CDR3, is GEEVAQTPKHLVRGEGQKAKLYCAPIKGHSYVFWYQQVLKNEFKFLISFQNENVFDETGMPKERFSAKCLPNSPCSLEIQATKLEDSAVYFCASSPHLSVGTQYFGPGTRLTVL.

This clonotype was counted between two and nine times. This rearrangement joins TRBV7-2 to TRBJ2-3; no firm D call. Trimming removed 1 base from V and 4 bases from J, with 9 bases in between. Looked up from germline, CDR1 is SGHTA and CDR2 is FQGNSA. This CDR3 spans 14 amino acids. Here the CDR3 DNA reads TGTGCCAGCAGCTTAGATAGAAGTGCAGATACGCAGTATTTT. It is translated as CASSLDRSADTQYF.

This clonotype was seen repeatedly, ten times or more. This chain joins TRBV5-8 and TRBJ1-1; D gene ambiguous. Germline assignment: CDR1 SGHTS and CDR2 YDEGEE. V was clipped by 5 bases and J by 10 bases, with 12 bases between them. This CDR3 region has 11 residues. This CDR3 reads CASRAGSLAFF. DNA of the CDR3: TGTGCCAGCAGGGCCGGGTCCCTAGCTTTCTTT.

This clonotype was detected a few times. The chain has TRBV7-6 and TRBJ2-3; 10 bases agree with TRBD2. CDR3 length: 18 residues. CDR1 and CDR2 from the germline V gene are SGHVS and FNYEAQ. J was trimmed by 4 bases and V by 6 bases; bases with no gene match: 16. CDR3 in DNA: TGTGCCAGCAGTCCAGTGGCTAGCGGGAGATATGTGTCAGATACGCAGTATTTT. Protein: CASSPVASGRYVSDTQYF.

V gene TRBV28 combines with J gene TRBJ2-1; 7 nucleotides line up with TRBD1. Trimming took 7 bases from V and 4 from J; bases not matched to a gene: 10. Germline loops: CDR1 MDHEN, CDR2 SYDVKM. This CDR3 has 15 amino acids. The CDR3 nucleotides read TGTGCCAGCATCGGTGTAGGGGGCGGGTACAATGAGCAGTTCTTC. Translating gives CASIGVGGGYNEQFF.

This clonotype was observed many times. This chain uses TRBV6-5 with TRBJ2-1; a weak D match, TRBD2 (5 bases). CDR1 MNHEY and CDR2 SVGAGI come from the germline V gene. Deletions cut 2 bases from V and 10 bases from J, with 12 bases between. The CDR3 is 13 residues long. The CDR3 DNA is TGTGCCAGCAGTTACGAGGGAATAGGAGAGCAGTTCTTC. Translated, it gives CASSYEGIGEQFF.

The chain is built from TRBV7-2 and TRBJ2-3; D uncertain. The CDR3 consists of 13 residues. CDR1 and CDR2 from the germline V gene are SGHTA and FQGNSA. The ends were cut back, 2 bases at V and 4 bases at J, with 7 bases in the middle. CDR3 sequence (DNA): TGTGCCAGCAGCTTAAATTTGGCAGATACGCAGTATTTT. Translation: CASSLNLADTQYF. Filled out from reference TRBV7-2 and TRBJ2-3, the complete variable domain reads GAGVSQSPSNKVTEKGKDVELRCDPISGHTALYWYRQSLGQGLEFLIYFQGNSAPDKSGLPSDRFSAERTGGSVSTLTIQRTQQEDSAVYLCASSLNLADTQYFGPGTRLTVL.

This clonotype was counted many times. The genes are TRBV4-2 and TRBJ1-1, with 9 nucleotides matching TRBD1. CDR3 size: 16 residues. Germline trimming cut 2 bases from V and 8 bases from J; bases unmatched to any gene: 12. The germline CDR1 and CDR2 sequences are LGHNA and YNFKEQ. The CDR3 sequence: CASSQKWDRASQEAFF. CDR3 nucleotide sequence: TGTGCCAGCAGCCAAAAATGGGACAGGGCGTCACAAGAAGCTTTCTTT.

There are many counts of this clonotype. The chain has TRBV18 and TRBJ2-7; a weak D match, TRBD1 (5 bases). Germline assignment: CDR1 KGHSH and CDR2 LQKENI. V lost 5 bases, J lost 0 bases, and 11 bases lay in between. There are 14 residues in the CDR3. CDR3 nucleotide sequence: TGTGCCAGCTCAAGGGGCGGCACCTCCTACGAGCAGTACTTC. It translates to CASSRGGTSYEQYF.

The rearrangement links TRBV12-3 or TRBV12-4 to TRBJ2-3, with D perhaps TRBD1 (6 bases). Trimming cost V 2 bases and J 1 base, with 7 bases left between them. This CDR3 is built from 14 residues. CDR3 bases: TGTGCCAGCAGTTTACGACAGGGCACAGATACGCAGTATTTT. It codes for CASSLRQGTDTQYF.

The table lists this clonotype with many counts. This chain connects TRBV29-1 to TRBJ2-7, with 10 positions matching TRBD1. The CDR3 length is 12 residues. The V and J ends lost 7 bases and 4 bases, in that order; junction bases with no gene match: 4. Germline CDR1 is SQVTM and CDR2 is ANQGSEA. In DNA form, the CDR3 reads TGCAGCGCTGGGACAGGGGTGTACGAGCAGTACTTC. It codes for CSAGTGVYEQYF.

This chain links TRBV25-1 with TRBJ2-3; 10 bases are shared with TRBD2. This CDR3 has 16 residues. Germline CDR1 reads MGHDK; CDR2 reads SYGVNS. V was pared by 6 bases and J by 1 base, with 7 bases of the junction left unmatched. This CDR3 reads CASRTPGLAGTDTQYF. DNA of the CDR3: TGTGCCAGCAGAACTCCCGGACTAGCGGGCACAGATACGCAGTATTTT.

This clonotype was detected only a few times. V usage is TRBV4-2 and J usage is TRBJ2-1, with D possibly called TRBD1 or TRBD2 (7 bases each). The CDR3 contains 15 residues. Trimming pared 3 bases from V and 2 bases from J, leaving 11 bases between. From germline, CDR1 is LGHNA and CDR2 YNFKEQ. In DNA form, the CDR3 reads TGTGCCAGCAGCCAGGGGAGGGGGCCCTACAATGAGCAGTTCTTC. Translation: CASSQGRGPYNEQFF.

The chain recombines TRBV7-9 with TRBJ2-3; no clear D gene. V lost 4 bases and J 4 bases, leaving 6 bases between the germline ends. From germline, CDR1 is SEHNR and CDR2 FQNEAQ (reference sequence). CDR3 length: 12 amino acids. The CDR3 region has the DNA TGTGCCAGCAGCTCTGGCCCAGATACGCAGTATTTT. Encoded protein: CASSSGPDTQYF.

On this clonotype: A much larger clone sits a single nucleotide away, making a read error possible. The chain employs TRBV9 and TRBJ2-3; TRBD2 is a possible D gene (5 bases). Germline CDR1 reads SGDLS; CDR2 reads YYNGEE. The CDR3 runs to 16 residues. This CDR3 reads CAGSVEGPGGTDTQYF. The CDR3 DNA reads as TGTGCCGGCAGCGTAGAAGGACCCGGGGGCACAGATACGCAGTATTTT.

This clonotype was counted at least ten times. The chain employs TRBV14 and TRBJ1-1; 9 nucleotides align to TRBD1. Losses at the gene ends were 4 bases for V and 1 base for J; bases not matched to a gene: 4. The CDR3 is 15 amino acids. CDR1 SGHDN and CDR2 FVKESK come from the germline V gene. This CDR3 is CASSRSQGANTEAFF. CDR3 in DNA: TGTGCCAGCAGCCGGTCACAGGGGGCGAACACTGAAGCTTTCTTT.